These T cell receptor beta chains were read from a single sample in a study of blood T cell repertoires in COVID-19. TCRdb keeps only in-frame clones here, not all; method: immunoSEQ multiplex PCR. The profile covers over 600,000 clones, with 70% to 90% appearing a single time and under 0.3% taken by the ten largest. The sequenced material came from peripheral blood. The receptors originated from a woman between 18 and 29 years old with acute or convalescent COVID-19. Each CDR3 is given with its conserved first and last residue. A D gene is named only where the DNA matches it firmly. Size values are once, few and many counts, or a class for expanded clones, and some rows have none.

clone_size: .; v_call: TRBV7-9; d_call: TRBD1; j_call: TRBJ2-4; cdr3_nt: TGTGCCAGCAGCCAGCCCTTGAGACAGGGCCTTAAAAACATTCAGTACTTC; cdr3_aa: CASSQPLRQGLKNIQYF
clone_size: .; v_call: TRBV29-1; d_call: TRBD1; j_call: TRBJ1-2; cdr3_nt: TGCAGCGTTGAAGACCCCGGGACAGGGAGGGATGGCTACACCTTC; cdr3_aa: CSVEDPGTGRDGYTF
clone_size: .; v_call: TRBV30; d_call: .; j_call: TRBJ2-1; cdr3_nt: TGTGCCTGGACCCCCATGAGCTCCTACAATGAGCAGTTCTTC; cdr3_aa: CAWTPMSSYNEQFF
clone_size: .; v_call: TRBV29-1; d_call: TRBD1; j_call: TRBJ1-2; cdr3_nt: TGCAGCGTCGGGACAGACCCCTATGGCTACACCTTC; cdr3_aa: CSVGTDPYGYTF
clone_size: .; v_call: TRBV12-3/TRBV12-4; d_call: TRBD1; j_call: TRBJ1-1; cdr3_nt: TGTGCCAGCAGTCGGAGGACAGGAACTGAAGCTTTCTTT; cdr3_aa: CASSRRTGTEAFF
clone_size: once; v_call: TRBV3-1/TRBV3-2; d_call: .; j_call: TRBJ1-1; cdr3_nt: TGTGCCAGCAGCCCCCGCGTTTCGGGGAACACTGAAGCTTTCTTT; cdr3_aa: CASSPRVSGNTEAFF
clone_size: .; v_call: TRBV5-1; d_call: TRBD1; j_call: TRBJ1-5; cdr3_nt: TGCGCCAGCAGCGCGACAGGGATCAATCAGCCCCAGCATTTT; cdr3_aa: CASSATGINQPQHF
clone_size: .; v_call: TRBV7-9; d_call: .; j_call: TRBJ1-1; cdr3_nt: TGTGCCAGCAGCCTACTTGACAGATATGAAGCTTTCTTT; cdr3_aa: CASSLLDRYEAFF
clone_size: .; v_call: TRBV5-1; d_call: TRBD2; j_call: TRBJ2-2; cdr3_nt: TGCGCCAGCAGCTCGACTAGCGGGGGCTTAAACACCGGGGAGCTGTTTTTT; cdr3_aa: CASSSTSGGLNTGELFF
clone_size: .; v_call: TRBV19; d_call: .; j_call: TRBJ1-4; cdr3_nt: TGTGCCAGTAGTATAGGAACAGTTAGTAATGAAAAACTGTTTTTT; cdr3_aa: CASSIGTVSNEKLFF
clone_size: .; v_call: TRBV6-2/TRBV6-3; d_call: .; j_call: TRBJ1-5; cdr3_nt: TGTGCCAGCAGTTACTCGACGGACATAGTGTTAGCCAGCAATCAGCCCCAGCATTTT; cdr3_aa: CASSYSTDIVLASNQPQHF
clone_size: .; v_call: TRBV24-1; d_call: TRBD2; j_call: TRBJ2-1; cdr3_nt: TGTGCCACCAGTGAAAACCAACTAGCGGGGGGGCCATTGGGGCAGTTCTTC; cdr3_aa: CATSENQLAGGPLGQFF
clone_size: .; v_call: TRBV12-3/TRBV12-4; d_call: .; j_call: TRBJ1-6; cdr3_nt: TGTGCCAGCACCCTACTACGCAATTCACCCCTCCACTTT; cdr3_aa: CASTLLRNSPLHF
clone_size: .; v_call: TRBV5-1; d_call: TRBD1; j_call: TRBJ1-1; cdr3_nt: TGCGCCAGCACGGAGGGGGCGCGATACACTGAAGCTTTCTTT; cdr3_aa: CASTEGARYTEAFF
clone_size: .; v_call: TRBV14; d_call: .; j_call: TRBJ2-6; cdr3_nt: TGTGCCAGCAGCCAAGTCAGGGGAAAGACTGGGGCCAACGTCCTGACTTTC; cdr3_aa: CASSQVRGKTGANVLTF
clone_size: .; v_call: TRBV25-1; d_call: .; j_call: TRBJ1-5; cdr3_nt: TGTGCCAGCAGTGAACTGATCGTCTGCTATAGCAATCAGCCCCAGCATTTT; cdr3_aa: CASSELIVCYSNQPQHF
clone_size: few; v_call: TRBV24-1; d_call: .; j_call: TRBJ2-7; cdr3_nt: TGTGCCACCGAGGAGGGGACCTCCTACGAGCAGTACTTC; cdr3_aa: CATEEGTSYEQYF
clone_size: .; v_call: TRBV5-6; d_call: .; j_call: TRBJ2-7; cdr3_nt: TGTGCCAGCAGCTTGAACCACGACTTCCAGTACTTC; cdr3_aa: CASSLNHDFQYF
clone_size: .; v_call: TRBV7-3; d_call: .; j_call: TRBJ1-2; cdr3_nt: TGTGCCAGCAGTTACACAGGGAACTCTAACTATGGCTACACCTTC; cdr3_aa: CASSYTGNSNYGYTF
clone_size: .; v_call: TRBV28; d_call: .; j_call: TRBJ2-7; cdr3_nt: TGTGCCAGCAGTCGCTCCTACGGGTACGAGCAGTACTTC; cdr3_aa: CASSRSYGYEQYF
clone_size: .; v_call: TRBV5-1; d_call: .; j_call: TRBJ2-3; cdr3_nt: TGCGCCAGCTCTAAAGACGCCTCACTAACCTACACTAGCACAGATACGCAGTATTTT; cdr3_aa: CASSKDASLTYTSTDTQYF
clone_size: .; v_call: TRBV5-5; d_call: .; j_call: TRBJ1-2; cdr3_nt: TGTGCCAGCAGCACGGGGACATCCCCCAACTATGGCTACACCTTC; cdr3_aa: CASSTGTSPNYGYTF
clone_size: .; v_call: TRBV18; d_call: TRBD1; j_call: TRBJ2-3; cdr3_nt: TGTGCCAGCTCAACAAGGGACAGGGTCACAGATACGCAGTATTTT; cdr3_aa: CASSTRDRVTDTQYF
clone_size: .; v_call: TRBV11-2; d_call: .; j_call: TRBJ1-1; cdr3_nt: TGTGCCAGCAGCTTAGAATGGACAGCCCCTGTGGACACTGAAGCTTTCTTT; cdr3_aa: CASSLEWTAPVDTEAFF
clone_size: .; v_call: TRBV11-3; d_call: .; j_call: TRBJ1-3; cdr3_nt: TGTGCCAGCGGAAGCGGGCAGGGTCAACTAGTCTCTGGAAACACCATATATTTT; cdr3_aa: CASGSGQGQLVSGNTIYF
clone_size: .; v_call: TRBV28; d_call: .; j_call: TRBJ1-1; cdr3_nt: TGTGCCAGCAGTTTATGGGGGCGGTTATCAGACACTGAAGCTTTCTTT; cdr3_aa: CASSLWGRLSDTEAFF
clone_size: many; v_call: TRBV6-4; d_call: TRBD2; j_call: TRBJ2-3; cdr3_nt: TGTGCCAGCAGTGAAGCTAGCGGGGGGGATACGCAGTATTTT; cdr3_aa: CASSEASGGDTQYF
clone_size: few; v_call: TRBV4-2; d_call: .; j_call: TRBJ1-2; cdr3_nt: TGTGCCAGCAGCCAAGATGGGTCAGGCGGGGGCTACACCTTC; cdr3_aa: CASSQDGSGGGYTF
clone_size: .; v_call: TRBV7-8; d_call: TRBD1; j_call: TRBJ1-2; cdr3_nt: TGTGCCAGCAGCTTGGACAGGGGAACTAACTATGGCTACACCTTC; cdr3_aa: CASSLDRGTNYGYTF
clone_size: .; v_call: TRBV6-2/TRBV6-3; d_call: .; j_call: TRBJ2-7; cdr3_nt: TGTGCCAGCAGTTATTATGGGAGCGAGCAGTACTTC; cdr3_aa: CASSYYGSEQYF
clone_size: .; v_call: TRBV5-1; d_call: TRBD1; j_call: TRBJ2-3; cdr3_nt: TGCGCCAGCAGCTACGGGGACAGAAGCACAGATACGCAGTATTTT; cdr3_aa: CASSYGDRSTDTQYF
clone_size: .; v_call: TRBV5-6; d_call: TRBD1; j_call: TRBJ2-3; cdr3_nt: TGTGCCAGCAGCTTGATGCTCTTACAGGGGACAGATACGCAGTATTTT; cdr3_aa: CASSLMLLQGTDTQYF
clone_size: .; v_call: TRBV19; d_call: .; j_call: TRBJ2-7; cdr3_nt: TGTGCCAGTAGTATCGCCGTCTCGGGAGCCTACGAGCAGTACTTC; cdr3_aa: CASSIAVSGAYEQYF
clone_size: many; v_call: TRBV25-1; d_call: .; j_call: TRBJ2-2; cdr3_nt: TGTGGGGGGGTGAGGTCGAGGGAGGAGCTGTTTTTT; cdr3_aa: CGGVRSREELFF
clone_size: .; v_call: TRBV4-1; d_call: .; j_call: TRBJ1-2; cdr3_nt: TGCGCCAGCAGCCACGAACTAACCCCAACAGGGTTTTATGGCTACACCTTC; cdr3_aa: CASSHELTPTGFYGYTF
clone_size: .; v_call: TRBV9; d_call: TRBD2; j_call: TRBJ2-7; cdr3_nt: TGTGCCAGCAGCCCGAAGATAGCGGGGAACAACGAGCAGTACTTC; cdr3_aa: CASSPKIAGNNEQYF
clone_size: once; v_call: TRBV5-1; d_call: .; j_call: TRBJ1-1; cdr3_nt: TGCGCCAGCAGCGCGGACAGAACTGAAGCTTTCTTT; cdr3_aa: CASSADRTEAFF
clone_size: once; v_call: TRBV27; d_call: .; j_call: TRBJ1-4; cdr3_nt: TGTGCCAGCAGCCCCCCTGGGAGGGGGGGCGAAAAACTGTTTTTT; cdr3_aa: CASSPPGRGGEKLFF
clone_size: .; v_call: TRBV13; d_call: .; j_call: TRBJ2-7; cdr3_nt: TGTGCCAGCAGCTACAAAGGGGGCTACGAGCAGTACTTC; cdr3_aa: CASSYKGGYEQYF
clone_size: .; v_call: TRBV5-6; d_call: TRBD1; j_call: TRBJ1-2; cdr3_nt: TGTGCCAGCAGCTGGGACAGGGGCTCCTCCTATGGCTACACCTTC; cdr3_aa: CASSWDRGSSYGYTF
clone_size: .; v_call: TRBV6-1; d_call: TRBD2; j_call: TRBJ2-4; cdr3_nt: TGTGCCAGCAGTGATCCGGGGGGGGACATTCAGTACTTC; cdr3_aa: CASSDPGGDIQYF
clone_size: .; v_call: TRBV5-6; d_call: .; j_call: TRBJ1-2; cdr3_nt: TGTGCCAGCAGCTTGGGGGACACCCAAACCTTTTATGGCTACACCTTC; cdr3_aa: CASSLGDTQTFYGYTF
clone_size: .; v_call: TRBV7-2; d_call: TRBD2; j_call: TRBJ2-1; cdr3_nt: TGTGCCAGCAGACATCCGGGACTAGCGTCCAATGAGCAGTTCTTC; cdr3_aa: CASRHPGLASNEQFF
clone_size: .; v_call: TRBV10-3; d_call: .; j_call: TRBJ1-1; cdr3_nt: TGTGCCATCAACGGGGGGAGGAACACTGAAGCTTTCTTT; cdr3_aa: CAINGGRNTEAFF
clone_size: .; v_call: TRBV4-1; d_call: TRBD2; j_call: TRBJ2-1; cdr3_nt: TGCGCCAGCAGCCAAGAATCGGGAGGGATATACAATGAGCAGTTCTTC; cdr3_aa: CASSQESGGIYNEQFF
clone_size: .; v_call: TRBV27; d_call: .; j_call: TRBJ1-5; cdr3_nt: TGTGCCAGCAGTGCCGGGACACCGGATAGCAATCAGCCCCAGCATTTT; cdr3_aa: CASSAGTPDSNQPQHF
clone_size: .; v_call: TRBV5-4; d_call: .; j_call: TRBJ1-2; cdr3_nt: TGTGCCAGCAGCCCTAAGGACAGCCTGATTAACTATGGCTACACCTTC; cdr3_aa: CASSPKDSLINYGYTF
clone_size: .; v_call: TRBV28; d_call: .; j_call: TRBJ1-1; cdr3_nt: TGTGCCAGCAGCCGAGAATACACTGAAGCTTTCTTT; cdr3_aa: CASSREYTEAFF